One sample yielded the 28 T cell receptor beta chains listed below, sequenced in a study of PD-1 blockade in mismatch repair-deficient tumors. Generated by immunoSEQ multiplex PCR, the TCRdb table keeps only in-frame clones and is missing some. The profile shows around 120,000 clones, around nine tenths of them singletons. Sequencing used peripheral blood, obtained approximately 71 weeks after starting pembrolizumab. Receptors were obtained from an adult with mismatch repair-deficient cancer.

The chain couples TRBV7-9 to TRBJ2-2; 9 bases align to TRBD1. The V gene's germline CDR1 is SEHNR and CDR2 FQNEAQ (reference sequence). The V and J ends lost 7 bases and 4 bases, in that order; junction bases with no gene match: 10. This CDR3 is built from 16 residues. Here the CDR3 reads CASNNRDRVLTGELFF. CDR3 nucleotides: TGTGCCAGCAACAACCGGGACAGGGTCCTCACCGGGGAGCTGTTTTTT.

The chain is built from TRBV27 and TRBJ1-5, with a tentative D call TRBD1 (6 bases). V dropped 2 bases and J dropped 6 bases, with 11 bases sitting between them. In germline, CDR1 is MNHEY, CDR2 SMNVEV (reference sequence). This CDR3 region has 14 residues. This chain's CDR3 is CASSLGRGAQPQHF. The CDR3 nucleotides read TGTGCCAGCAGTTTAGGCAGGGGAGCTCAGCCCCAGCATTTT.

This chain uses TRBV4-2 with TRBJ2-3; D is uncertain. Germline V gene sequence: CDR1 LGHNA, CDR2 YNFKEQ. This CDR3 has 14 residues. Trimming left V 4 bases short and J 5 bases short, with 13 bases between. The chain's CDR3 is CASSPLSGLDTQYF. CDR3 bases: TGTGCCAGCAGCCCTCTTTCGGGTCTAGATACGCAGTATTTT.

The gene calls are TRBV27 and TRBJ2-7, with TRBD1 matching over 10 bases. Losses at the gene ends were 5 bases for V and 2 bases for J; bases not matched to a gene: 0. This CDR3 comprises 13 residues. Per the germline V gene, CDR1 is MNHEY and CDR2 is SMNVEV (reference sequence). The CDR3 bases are TGTGCCAGCAGTGGACAGGGGGCCTACGAGCAGTACTTC. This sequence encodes CASSGQGAYEQYF.

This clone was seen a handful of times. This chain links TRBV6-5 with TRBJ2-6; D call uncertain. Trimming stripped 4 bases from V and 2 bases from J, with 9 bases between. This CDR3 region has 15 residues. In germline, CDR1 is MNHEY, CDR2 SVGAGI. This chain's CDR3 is CASSSPGPGANVLTF. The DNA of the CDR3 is TGTGCCAGCAGTTCCCCCGGCCCTGGGGCCAACGTCCTGACTTTC.

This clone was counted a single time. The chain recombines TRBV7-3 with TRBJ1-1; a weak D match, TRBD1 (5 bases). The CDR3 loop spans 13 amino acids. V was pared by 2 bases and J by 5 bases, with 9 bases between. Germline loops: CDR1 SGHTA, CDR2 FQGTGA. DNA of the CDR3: TGTGCCAGCAGCTTATATCGGGGGACTGAAGCTTTCTTT. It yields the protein CASSLYRGTEAFF.

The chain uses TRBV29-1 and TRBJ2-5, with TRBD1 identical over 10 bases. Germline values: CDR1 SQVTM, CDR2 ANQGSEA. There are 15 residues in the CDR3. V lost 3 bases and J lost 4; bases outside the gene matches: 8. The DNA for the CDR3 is TGCAGCGTTGAGGTTCCGGGACAGGGGTTAGAGACCCAGTACTTC. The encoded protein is CSVEVPGQGLETQYF.

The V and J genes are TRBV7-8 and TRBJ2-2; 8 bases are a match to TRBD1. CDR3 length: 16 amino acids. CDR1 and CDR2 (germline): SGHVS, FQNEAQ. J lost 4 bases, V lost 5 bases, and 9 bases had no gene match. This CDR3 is CASSGSGGASTGELFF. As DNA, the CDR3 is TGTGCCAGCAGCGGATCAGGGGGCGCGAGCACCGGGGAGCTGTTTTTT.

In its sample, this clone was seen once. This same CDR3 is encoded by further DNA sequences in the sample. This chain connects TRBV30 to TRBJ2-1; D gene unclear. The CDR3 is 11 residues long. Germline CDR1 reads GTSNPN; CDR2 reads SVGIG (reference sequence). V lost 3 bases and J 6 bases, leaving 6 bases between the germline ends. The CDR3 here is CAWSLSNEQFF. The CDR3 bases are TGTGCCTGGAGCCTTTCCAATGAGCAGTTCTTC.

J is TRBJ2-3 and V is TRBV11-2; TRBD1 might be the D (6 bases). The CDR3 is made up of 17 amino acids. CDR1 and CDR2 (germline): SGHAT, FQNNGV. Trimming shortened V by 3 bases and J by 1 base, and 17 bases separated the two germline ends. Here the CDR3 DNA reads TGTGCCAGCAGCTTGAGTCCGCAGGGGCCACGCACAGATACGCAGTATTTT. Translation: CASSLSPQGPRTDTQYF.

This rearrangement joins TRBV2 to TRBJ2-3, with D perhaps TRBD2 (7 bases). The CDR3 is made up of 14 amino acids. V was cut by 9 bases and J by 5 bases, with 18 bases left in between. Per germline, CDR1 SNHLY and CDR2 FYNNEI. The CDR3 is CASRGAIPGDTQYF. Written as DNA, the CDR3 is TGTGCCAGTCGGGGGGCGATCCCGGGAGATACGCAGTATTTT.

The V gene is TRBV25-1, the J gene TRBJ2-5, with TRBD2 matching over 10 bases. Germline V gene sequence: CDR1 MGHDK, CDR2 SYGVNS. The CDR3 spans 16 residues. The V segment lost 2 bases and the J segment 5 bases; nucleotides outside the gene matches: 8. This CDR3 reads CASSEEGLARIETQYF. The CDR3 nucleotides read TGTGCCAGCAGTGAAGAGGGACTAGCGAGGATTGAGACCCAGTACTTC.

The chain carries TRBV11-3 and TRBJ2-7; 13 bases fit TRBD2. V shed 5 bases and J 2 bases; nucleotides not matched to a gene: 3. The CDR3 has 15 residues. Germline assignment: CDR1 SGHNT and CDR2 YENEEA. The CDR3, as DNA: TGTGCCAGCAGCATCGGACTAGCGGGAGCCTACGAGCAGTACTTC. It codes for CASSIGLAGAYEQYF.

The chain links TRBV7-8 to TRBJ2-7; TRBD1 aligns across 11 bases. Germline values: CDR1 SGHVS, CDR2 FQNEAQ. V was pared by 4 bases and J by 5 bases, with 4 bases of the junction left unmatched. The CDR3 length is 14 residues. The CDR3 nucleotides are TGTGCCAGCAGCTCGGGACAGGGGGTTCACGAGCAGTACTTC. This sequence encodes CASSSGQGVHEQYF.

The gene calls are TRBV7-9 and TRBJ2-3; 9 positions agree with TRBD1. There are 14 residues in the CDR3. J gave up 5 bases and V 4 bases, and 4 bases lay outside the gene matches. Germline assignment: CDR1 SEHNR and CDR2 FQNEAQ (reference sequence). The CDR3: CASSSATGGDTQYF. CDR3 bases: TGTGCCAGCAGCTCAGCGACAGGGGGAGATACGCAGTATTTT. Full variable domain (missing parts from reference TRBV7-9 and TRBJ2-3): DTGVSQNPRHKITKRGQNVTFRCDPISEHNRLYWYRQTLGQGPEFLTYFQNEAQLEKSRLLSDRFSAERPKGSFSTLEIQRTEQGDSAMYLCASSSATGGDTQYFGPGTRLTVL.

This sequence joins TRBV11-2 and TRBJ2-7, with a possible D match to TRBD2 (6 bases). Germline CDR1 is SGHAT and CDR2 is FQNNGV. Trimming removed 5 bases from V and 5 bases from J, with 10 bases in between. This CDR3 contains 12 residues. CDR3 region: CASSRAGHEQYF. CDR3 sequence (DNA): TGTGCCAGCAGCCGAGCGGGCCACGAGCAGTACTTC.

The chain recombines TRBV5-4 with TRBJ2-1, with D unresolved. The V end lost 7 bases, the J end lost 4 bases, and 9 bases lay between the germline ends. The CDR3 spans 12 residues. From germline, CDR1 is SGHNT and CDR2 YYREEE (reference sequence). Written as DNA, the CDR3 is TGTGCCAGCTCGGCGCAATACAATGAGCAGTTCTTC. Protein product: CASSAQYNEQFF. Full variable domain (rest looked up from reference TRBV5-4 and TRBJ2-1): ETGVTQSPTHLIKTRGQQVTLRCSSQSGHNTVSWYQQALGQGPQFIFQYYREEENGRGNFPPRFSGLQFPNYSSELNVNALELDDSALYLCASSAQYNEQFFGPGTRLTVL.

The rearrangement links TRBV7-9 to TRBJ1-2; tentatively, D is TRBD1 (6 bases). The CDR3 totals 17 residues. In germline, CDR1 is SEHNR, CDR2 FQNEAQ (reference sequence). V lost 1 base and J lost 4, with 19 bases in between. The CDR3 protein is CASSLGGAAPASYGYTF. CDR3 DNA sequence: TGTGCCAGCAGCTTAGGGGGGGCCGCCCCTGCGTCCTATGGCTACACCTTC.

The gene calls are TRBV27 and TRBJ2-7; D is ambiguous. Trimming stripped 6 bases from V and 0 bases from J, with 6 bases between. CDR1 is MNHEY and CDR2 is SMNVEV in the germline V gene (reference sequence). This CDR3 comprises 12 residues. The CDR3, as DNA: TGTGCCAGCAGCGGATCCTCCTACGAGCAGTACTTC. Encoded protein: CASSGSSYEQYF.

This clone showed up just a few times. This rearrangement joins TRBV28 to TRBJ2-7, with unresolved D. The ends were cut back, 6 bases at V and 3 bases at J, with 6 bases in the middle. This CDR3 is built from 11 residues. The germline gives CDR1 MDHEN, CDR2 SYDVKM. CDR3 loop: CASRGNYEQYF. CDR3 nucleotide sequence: TGTGCCAGCAGGGGGAACTACGAGCAGTACTTC.

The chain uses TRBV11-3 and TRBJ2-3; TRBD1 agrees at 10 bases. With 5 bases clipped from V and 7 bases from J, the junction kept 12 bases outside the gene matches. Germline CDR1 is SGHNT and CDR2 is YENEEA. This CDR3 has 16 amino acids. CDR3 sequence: CASSPHNGTGVNTQYF. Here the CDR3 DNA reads TGTGCCAGCAGCCCACATAACGGGACAGGGGTAAATACGCAGTATTTT.

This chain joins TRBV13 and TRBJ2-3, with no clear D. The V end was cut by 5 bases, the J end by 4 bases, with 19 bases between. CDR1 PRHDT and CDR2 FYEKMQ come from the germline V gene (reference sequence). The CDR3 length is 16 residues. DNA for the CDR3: TGTGCCAGCAGCCTCAACCGTTGGGCCAAGCCAGATACGCAGTATTTT. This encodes CASSLNRWAKPDTQYF.

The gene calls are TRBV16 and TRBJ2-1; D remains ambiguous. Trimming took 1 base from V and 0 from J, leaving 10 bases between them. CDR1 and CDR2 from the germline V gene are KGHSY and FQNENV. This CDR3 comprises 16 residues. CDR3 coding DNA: TGTGCCAGCAGCCAATTTCTCGCGAGCTCCTACAATGAGCAGTTCTTC. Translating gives CASSQFLASSYNEQFF.

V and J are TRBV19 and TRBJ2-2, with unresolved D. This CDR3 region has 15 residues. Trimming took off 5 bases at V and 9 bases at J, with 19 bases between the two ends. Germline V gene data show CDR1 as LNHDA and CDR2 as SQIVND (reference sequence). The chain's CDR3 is CASSPPGLSGRELFF. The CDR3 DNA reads TGTGCCAGTAGTCCTCCGGGTCTTTCAGGCAGGGAGCTGTTTTTT.

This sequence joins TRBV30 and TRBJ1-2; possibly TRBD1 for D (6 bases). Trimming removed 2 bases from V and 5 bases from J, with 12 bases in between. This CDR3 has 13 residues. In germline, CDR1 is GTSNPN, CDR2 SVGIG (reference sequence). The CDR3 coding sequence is TGTGCCTGGAGTAGGACAGTCGGATATGGCTACACCTTC. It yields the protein CAWSRTVGYGYTF.

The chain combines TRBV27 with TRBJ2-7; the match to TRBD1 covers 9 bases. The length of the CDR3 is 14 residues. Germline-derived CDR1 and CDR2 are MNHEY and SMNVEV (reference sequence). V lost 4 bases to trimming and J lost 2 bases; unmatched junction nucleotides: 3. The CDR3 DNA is TGTGCCAGCAGTTGGGGACAGGGCCCCTACGAGCAGTACTTC. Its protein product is CASSWGQGPYEQYF.

The CDR3 region is CATSHEGNQPQHF. CDR3 DNA: TGTGCCACCAGTCACGAGGGCAATCAGCCCCAGCATTTT. The chain combines TRBV15 with TRBJ1-5; D remains ambiguous. Trimming removed 6 bases at V and 2 bases at J, with 8 bases between. Per the germline V gene, CDR1 is LNHNV and CDR2 is YYDKDF (reference sequence). CDR3 length: 13 residues.

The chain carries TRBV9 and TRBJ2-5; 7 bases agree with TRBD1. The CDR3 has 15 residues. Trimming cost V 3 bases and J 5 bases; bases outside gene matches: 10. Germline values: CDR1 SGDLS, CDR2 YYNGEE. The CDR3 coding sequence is TGTGCCAGCAGCGCTAAATTCGACAGGGTGGAGACCCAGTACTTC. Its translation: CASSAKFDRVETQYF.